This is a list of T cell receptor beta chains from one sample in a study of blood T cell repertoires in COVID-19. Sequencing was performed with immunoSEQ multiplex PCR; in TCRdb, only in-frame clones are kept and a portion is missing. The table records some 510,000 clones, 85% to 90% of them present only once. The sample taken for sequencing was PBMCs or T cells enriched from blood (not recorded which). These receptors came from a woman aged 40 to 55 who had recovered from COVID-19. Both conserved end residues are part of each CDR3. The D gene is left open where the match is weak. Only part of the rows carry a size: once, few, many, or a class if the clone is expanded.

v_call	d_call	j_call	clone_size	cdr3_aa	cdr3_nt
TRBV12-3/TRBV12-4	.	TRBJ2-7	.	CASSSSYEQYF	TGTGCCAGCAGTTCTTCCTACGAGCAGTACTTC
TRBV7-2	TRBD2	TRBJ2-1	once	CASSLQAGGSYNEQFF	TGTGCCAGCAGCTTACAGGCGGGCGGGAGTTACAATGAGCAGTTCTTC
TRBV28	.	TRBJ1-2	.	CASSGYSGGNYGYTF	TGTGCCAGCAGCGGGTACAGTGGGGGGAACTATGGCTACACCTTC
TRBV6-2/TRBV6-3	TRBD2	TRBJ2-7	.	CASSRAGGYEQYF	TGTGCCAGCAGCCGGGCGGGGGGGTACGAGCAGTACTTC
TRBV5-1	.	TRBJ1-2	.	CASSLSEGNYGYTF	TGCGCCAGCAGCTTGTCTGAGGGTAACTATGGCTACACCTTC
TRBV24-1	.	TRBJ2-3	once	CATSDDQSRVPPDTQYF	TGTGCCACCAGTGATGATCAAAGCAGGGTACCGCCAGATACGCAGTATTTT
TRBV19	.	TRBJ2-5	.	CASSSLSLGETQYF	TGTGCCAGTAGTAGCCTATCCCTAGGAGAGACCCAGTACTTC
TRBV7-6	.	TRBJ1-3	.	CASSLGTYSGNTIYF	TGTGCCAGCAGCTTAGGGACTTACTCTGGAAACACCATATATTTT
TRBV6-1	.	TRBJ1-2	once	CASSEQGTNYGYTF	TGTGCCAGCAGTGAACAGGGTACTAACTATGGCTACACCTTC
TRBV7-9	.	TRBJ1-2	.	CASSLQAPPNGYTF	TGTGCCAGCAGCTTACAGGCGCCCCCTAATGGCTACACCTTC
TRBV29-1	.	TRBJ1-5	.	CSVAGAGGSNQPQHF	TGCAGCGTTGCCGGGGCTGGAGGGAGCAATCAGCCCCAGCATTTT
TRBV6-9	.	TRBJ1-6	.	CASAPPQGGSPLHF	TGTGCCAGCGCCCCCCCCCAGGGTGGGTCACCCCTCCACTTT
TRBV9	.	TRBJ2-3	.	CASSVATEDTQYF	TGTGCCAGCAGCGTAGCTACGGAGGACACGCAGTATTTT
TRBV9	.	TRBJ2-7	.	CASSVRQPLSYEQYF	TGTGCCAGCAGCGTACGACAGCCTCTTTCCTACGAGCAGTACTTC
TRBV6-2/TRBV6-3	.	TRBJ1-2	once	CASSGGGGYTF	TGTGCCAGCAGCGGGGGGGGTGGCTACACCTTC
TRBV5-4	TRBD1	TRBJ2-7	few	CASSSPGTDKYEQYF	TGTGCCAGCAGCTCTCCCGGGACAGACAAATACGAGCAGTACTTC
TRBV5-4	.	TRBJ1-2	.	CASSLAGGNYGYTF	TGTGCCAGCAGCTTGGCCGGAGGGAACTATGGCTACACCTTC
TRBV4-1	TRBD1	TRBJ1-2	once	CASSQDGAFRQGAIGGYTF	TGCGCCAGCAGCCAAGATGGGGCCTTCCGACAGGGAGCCATAGGGGGCTACACCTTC
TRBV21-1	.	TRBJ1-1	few	CASRPTEDTEAFF	TGTGCCAGCAGGCCGACTGAGGACACTGAAGCTTTCTTT
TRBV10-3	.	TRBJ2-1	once	CAISASVTSYNEQFF	TGTGCCATCAGTGCTAGCGTGACCTCCTACAATGAGCAGTTCTTC
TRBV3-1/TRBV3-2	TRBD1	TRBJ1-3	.	CASSQGRGRNTIYF	TGTGCCAGCAGCCAAGGCAGGGGGCGAAACACCATATATTTT
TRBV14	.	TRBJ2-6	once	CASSRLSGANVLTF	TGTGCCAGCAGCCGACTCTCTGGGGCCAACGTCCTGACTTTC
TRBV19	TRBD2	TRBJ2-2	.	CASRVAGGTISGELFF	TGTGCCAGTAGGGTAGCGGGAGGGACTATTTCTGGGGAGCTGTTTTTT
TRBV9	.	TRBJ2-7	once	CASSPQDYSSYEQYF	TGTGCCAGCAGCCCCCAGGACTACTCCTCCTACGAGCAGTACTTC
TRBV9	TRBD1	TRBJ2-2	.	CASSYIGQGTGELFF	TGTGCCAGCAGCTATATCGGACAGGGCACCGGGGAGCTGTTTTTT
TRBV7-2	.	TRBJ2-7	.	CASSLVAGDYEQYF	TGTGCCAGCAGCTTAGTCGCAGGGGACTACGAGCAGTACTTC
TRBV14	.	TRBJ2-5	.	CASSPGVLETQYF	TGTGCCAGCAGCCCGGGAGTTCTAGAGACCCAGTACTTC
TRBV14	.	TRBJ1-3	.	CASSQIGGFGNTIYF	TGTGCCAGCAGCCAGATAGGGGGTTTTGGAAACACCATATATTTT
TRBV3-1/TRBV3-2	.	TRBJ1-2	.	CASSPGGNYGYTF	TGTGCCAGCAGCCCGGGGGGTAACTATGGCTACACCTTC
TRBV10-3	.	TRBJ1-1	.	CAISRSPGSEAFF	TGTGCCATCAGTAGATCTCCGGGGTCTGAAGCTTTCTTT
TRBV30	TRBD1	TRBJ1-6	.	CAWSVTGTGNSPLHF	TGTGCCTGGAGTGTGACCGGGACAGGAAATTCACCCCTCCACTTT
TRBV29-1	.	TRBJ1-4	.	CSAGEDEKLFF	TGCAGCGCAGGGGAGGATGAAAAACTGTTTTTT
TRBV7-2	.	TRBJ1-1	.	CASSLVTGYPEAFF	TGTGCCAGCAGCTTAGTAACGGGGTACCCTGAAGCTTTCTTT
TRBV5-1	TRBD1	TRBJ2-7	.	CASSLGGQGPKISYEQYF	TGCGCCAGCAGCTTGGGTGGACAGGGGCCAAAAATCTCCTACGAGCAGTACTTC
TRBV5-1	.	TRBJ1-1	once	CASSRSWGEGLEAFF	TGCGCCAGCAGCCGATCGTGGGGGGAGGGTTTAGAAGCTTTCTTT
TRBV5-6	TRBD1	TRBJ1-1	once	CASSPGQHEAFF	TGTGCCAGCAGCCCGGGACAGCATGAAGCTTTCTTT
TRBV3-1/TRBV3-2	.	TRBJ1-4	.	CASSQRGMAPQEKLFF	TGTGCCAGCAGCCAAAGGGGGATGGCACCGCAGGAAAAACTGTTTTTT
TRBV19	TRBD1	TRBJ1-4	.	CASKDRAANEKLFF	TGTGCCAGTAAGGACAGGGCCGCAAATGAAAAACTGTTTTTT
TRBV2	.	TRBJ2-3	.	CASSEGPFEVGTDTQYF	TGTGCCAGCAGTGAAGGTCCATTCGAGGTTGGTACAGATACGCAGTATTTT
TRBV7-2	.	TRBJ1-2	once	CASSSRILQGRGYTF	TGTGCCAGCAGCTCACGCATCTTACAGGGCCGTGGCTACACCTTC
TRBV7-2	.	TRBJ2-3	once	CASSLDGGAFTDTQYF	TGTGCCAGCAGCTTAGACGGGGGAGCGTTCACAGATACGCAGTATTTT
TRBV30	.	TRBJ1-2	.	CACSLNDYGYTF	TGTGCCTGCTCCCTAAACGACTATGGCTACACCTTC
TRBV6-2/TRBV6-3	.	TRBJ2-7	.	CASSFALSGPPAYEQYF	TGTGCCAGCAGTTTCGCCCTTAGCGGACCTCCCGCCTACGAGCAGTACTTC
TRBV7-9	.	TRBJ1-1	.	CASSQGGSGTEAFF	TGTGCCAGCAGCCAGGGAGGGTCGGGTACTGAAGCTTTCTTT
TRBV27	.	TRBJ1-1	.	CASSLLSGNTEAFF	TGTGCCAGCAGTTTACTGAGTGGGAACACTGAAGCTTTCTTT